This passage covers 26 T cell receptor beta chains from one sample sequenced in a study of blood T cell repertoires in COVID-19. Repertoires were generated with immunoSEQ multiplex PCR, while TCRdb's copy carries only in-frame clones and drops some. The data contain approximately 240,000 clones, less than 90% of them singletons. Sequenced material: peripheral blood. Receptors were obtained from an older woman who had recovered from COVID-19.

The rearrangement links TRBV10-2 to TRBJ1-5; D gene ambiguous. Germline V CDR1 and CDR2: WSHSY, SAAADI. V was trimmed by 0 bases and J by 5 bases, leaving 11 bases between them. CDR3 size: 15 residues. The CDR3 region is CASSESESGYQPQHF. DNA of the CDR3: TGCGCCAGCAGTGAGTCCGAGTCAGGATATCAGCCCCAGCATTTT.

The V gene is TRBV4-1, the J gene TRBJ1-1; D not resolved. Trimming took 1 base from V and 3 from J, leaving 3 bases between them. Germline lookup yields CDR1 MGHRA and CDR2 YSYEKL. The CDR3 covers 12 residues. CDR3 amino acids: CASSQGHTEAFF. CDR3 coding DNA: TGCGCCAGCAGCCAAGGGCACACTGAAGCTTTCTTT.

V is TRBV19 and J is TRBJ2-3, with 8 bases identical to TRBD1. The V gene end was trimmed by 6 bases and the J gene end by 1 base; junction bases not matched to a gene: 3. This CDR3 has 14 amino acids. Germline assignment: CDR1 LNHDA and CDR2 SQIVND (reference sequence). The CDR3 loop is CASRETGGTDTQYF. CDR3 coding DNA: TGTGCCAGTAGGGAGACAGGGGGCACAGATACGCAGTATTTT.

A single count supports this clone. This chain uses TRBV7-9 with TRBJ2-3; possible D gene TRBD1, 6 bases. CDR1 is SEHNR, CDR2 FQNEAQ, per germline (reference sequence). The V end was cut by 7 bases, the J end by 6 bases, with 26 bases between. CDR3 length equals 17 residues. The CDR3 nucleotides are TGTGCCAGCACCCCTCCGACTGGGGAACAGGGACCCGATACGCAGTATTTT. Amino acids: CASTPPTGEQGPDTQYF.

The V call is TRBV4-2, the J call TRBJ2-7; 10 bases map to TRBD1. Germline V gives CDR1 LGHNA, CDR2 YNFKEQ. The length of the CDR3 is 14 residues. V lost 6 bases to trimming and J lost 1 base; unmatched junction nucleotides: 3. The CDR3 protein is CASSGQGVSYEQYF. The CDR3 nucleotides are TGTGCCAGCAGTGGACAGGGGGTATCCTACGAGCAGTACTTC.

The V call is TRBV12-3 or TRBV12-4, the J call TRBJ2-5; D not certain. The V end lost 5 bases, the J end lost 5 bases, and 6 bases lay between the germline ends. The CDR3 runs 11 residues. The CDR3, as DNA: TGTGCCAGCAGTCAACTCGAGACCCAGTACTTC. Residues: CASSQLETQYF.

This chain joins TRBV6-5 and TRBJ2-3, with D maybe TRBD1 (5 bases). The CDR3 contains 13 residues. Per germline, CDR1 MNHEY and CDR2 SVGAGI. The germline V and J ends were trimmed by 4 bases and 9 bases, with 14 bases remaining between them. CDR3 in DNA: TGTGCCAGCAGTTCCAGGGAACCAGGGACGCAGTATTTT. It translates to CASSSREPGTQYF.

This clone was seen a handful of times. The chain couples TRBV7-8 to TRBJ1-1; D unresolved. This CDR3 region has 14 residues. Germline lookup yields CDR1 SGHVS and CDR2 FQNEAQ. Deletions cut 0 bases from V and 4 bases from J, with 9 bases between. CDR3 sequence (DNA): TGTGCCAGCAGCTTAGCTTCGGTTGTCACTGAAGCTTTCTTT. Translation gives CASSLASVVTEAFF. The full variable domain, in which reference TRBV7-8 and TRBJ1-1 provide the parts outside the CDR3, is GAGVSQSPRYKVAKRGQDVALRCDPISGHVSLFWYQQALGQGPEFLTYFQNEAQLDKSGLPSDRFFAERPEGSVSTLKIQRTQQEDSAVYLCASSLASVVTEAFFGQGTRLTVV.

The chain carries TRBV5-1 and TRBJ1-4, with TRBD1 matching 7 bases. The germline gives CDR1 SGHRS, CDR2 YFSETQ. J was trimmed by 5 bases and V by 5 bases; bases with no gene match: 6. CDR3 length equals 14 residues. The CDR3 nucleotides read TGCGCCAGCAGTTGGGGACAGCGAAATGAAAAACTGTTTTTT. It is translated as CASSWGQRNEKLFF. Full variable domain (remainder filled in from reference TRBV5-1 and TRBJ1-4): KAGVTQTPRYLIKTRGQQVTLSCSPISGHRSVSWYQQTPGQGLQFLFEYFSETQRNKGNFPGRFSGRQFSNSRSEMNVSTLELGDSALYLCASSWGQRNEKLFFGSGTQLSVL.

The gene calls are TRBV9 and TRBJ1-1; 7 nucleotides match TRBD1. Germline trimming cut 4 bases from V and 3 bases from J; bases unmatched to any gene: 15. Germline lookup yields CDR1 SGDLS and CDR2 YYNGEE. The CDR3 contains 17 residues. DNA of the CDR3: TGTGCCAGCAGCCCTAGGATATCAGGGGGGCTAGACACTGAAGCTTTCTTT. This encodes CASSPRISGGLDTEAFF.

This chain connects TRBV19 to TRBJ2-2; D unresolved. With 0 bases removed from V and 4 bases from J, the gap between germline ends came to 9 bases. Looked up from germline, CDR1 is LNHDA and CDR2 is SQIVND (reference sequence). The CDR3 contains 15 residues. CDR3 amino acids: CASSIDRGFTGELFF. In DNA form, the CDR3 reads TGTGCCAGTAGTATAGATCGAGGCTTCACCGGGGAGCTGTTTTTT.

J is TRBJ2-7 and V is TRBV2; tentatively, D is TRBD1 (5 bases). V was pared by 4 bases and J by 1 base, with 11 bases between. Germline CDR1 and CDR2: SNHLY and FYNNEI. This CDR3 has 14 amino acids. CDR3 bases: TGTGCCAGCAGTGTGTCAGGGTGGTCCTACGAGCAGTACTTC. Amino acids: CASSVSGWSYEQYF.

The chain carries TRBV5-4 and TRBJ1-1; D remains unclear. This CDR3 region has 13 residues. The germline V gene has CDR1 SGHNT and CDR2 YYREEE (reference sequence). V lost 0 bases and J 10 bases, leaving 13 bases between the germline ends. CDR3 bases: TGTGCCAGCAGCTTGGGAGGGTTGGTTGGAGCTTTCTTT. It specifies CASSLGGLVGAFF.

This rearrangement joins TRBV15 to TRBJ1-6; 11 positions match TRBD1. Germline values: CDR1 LNHNV, CDR2 YYDKDF (reference sequence). The CDR3 loop spans 15 amino acids. V was pared by 4 bases and J by 10 bases, with 6 bases of the junction left unmatched. This chain's CDR3 is CATSTRTGGLSPLHF. Written as DNA, the CDR3 is TGTGCCACCAGCACCCGGACAGGGGGCCTATCACCCCTCCACTTT.

This chain joins TRBV7-9 and TRBJ1-2; D gene uncertain. The V gene's germline CDR1 is SEHNR and CDR2 FQNEAQ (reference sequence). V was trimmed by 7 bases and J by 6 bases, leaving 12 bases between them. There are 12 residues in the CDR3. As DNA, the CDR3 is TGTGCCAGCACCCTTGACTGGGATGGCTACACCTTC. It yields the protein CASTLDWDGYTF.

The rearrangement uses TRBV7-6 and TRBJ1-6; D might be TRBD1 (6 bases). Germline lookup yields CDR1 SGHVS and CDR2 FNYEAQ. The CDR3 has 15 residues. Deletions cut 5 bases from V and 3 bases from J, with 11 bases between. The CDR3 DNA reads as TGTGCCAGCAGCAGTTCGACAGGCTATAATTCACCCCTCCACTTT. The encoded protein is CASSSSTGYNSPLHF.

The chain is built from TRBV5-6 and TRBJ1-1, with TRBD1 matching over 9 bases. Germline CDR1 SGHDT, CDR2 YYEEEE. V gave up 4 bases and J gave up 3 bases; unmatched junction bases: 4. The CDR3 consists of 14 residues. DNA of the CDR3: TGTGCCAGCAGCCTACGGGACAGGGACACTGAAGCTTTCTTT. Its translation: CASSLRDRDTEAFF.

CDR3 amino acids: CASSRSSGSGYTF. The CDR3 coding sequence is TGTGCCAGCAGTCGAAGTAGCGGTAGCGGCTACACCTTC. V usage is TRBV9 and J usage is TRBJ1-2; no definite D call. The CDR3 consists of 13 residues. The germline V gene has CDR1 SGDLS and CDR2 YYNGEE. V was trimmed by 5 bases and J by 8 bases, leaving 16 bases between them.

The chain employs TRBV29-1 and TRBJ1-3; TRBD1 is a possible D gene (6 bases). The V end was cut by 4 bases, the J end by 4 bases, with 11 bases between. Germline V lookup: CDR1 SQVTM, CDR2 ANQGSEA. The CDR3 spans 13 residues. The DNA for the CDR3 is TGCAGCGTTGGCAGGGGAAAGGGAAACACCATATATTTT. This translates into CSVGRGKGNTIYF.

This chain joins TRBV5-8 and TRBJ1-1, with D maybe TRBD1 (6 bases). CDR3 length equals 16 residues. V was trimmed by 4 bases and J by 4 bases, leaving 20 bases between them. The germline V gene has CDR1 SGHTS and CDR2 YDEGEE. DNA of the CDR3: TGTGCCAGCAGCCGTTGGGGGGGCAGGGATGGCACTGAAGCTTTCTTT. This translates into CASSRWGGRDGTEAFF.

This chain joins TRBV7-9 and TRBJ2-1; 11 positions agree with TRBD2. Looked up from germline, CDR1 is SEHNR and CDR2 is FQNEAQ (reference sequence). This CDR3 has 16 residues. V lost 5 bases and J lost 6; bases outside the gene matches: 9. The CDR3 nucleotides are TGTGCCAGCAGCCCTACGGGACTAGCGGACGTCAATGAGCAGTTCTTC. Translation gives CASSPTGLADVNEQFF. The whole variable domain, remainder taken from reference TRBV7-9 and TRBJ2-1, is DTGVSQNPRHKITKRGQNVTFRCDPISEHNRLYWYRQTLGQGPEFLTYFQNEAQLEKSRLLSDRFSAERPKGSFSTLEIQRTEQGDSAMYLCASSPTGLADVNEQFFGPGTRLTVL.

The table lists this clone with a few counts. The rearrangement joins TRBV4-3 to TRBJ1-1, with a weak D call TRBD1 (5 bases). Germline-derived CDR1 and CDR2 are LGHNA and YSLEER. V lost 0 bases and J 10 bases, leaving 12 bases between the germline ends. This CDR3 is 13 amino acids long. In DNA, the CDR3 is TGCGCCAGCAGCCAAGACGCGGGGGTGCCAGCTTTCTTT. Amino acids: CASSQDAGVPAFF.

The CDR3, as DNA: TGTGCCAGCAGCGTAGCGACAGGCGACCCCGACTACAATGAGCAGTTCTTC. Protein: CASSVATGDPDYNEQFF. This chain joins TRBV9 and TRBJ2-1, with a possible D match to TRBD1 (6 bases). Per the germline V gene, CDR1 is SGDLS and CDR2 is YYNGEE. The CDR3 is made up of 17 amino acids. The V end was cut by 0 bases, the J end by 3 bases, with 16 bases between.

The chain has TRBV27 and TRBJ2-5; possibly TRBD2 for D (6 bases). Deletions cut 5 bases from V and 5 bases from J, with 12 bases between. The CDR3 is made up of 13 amino acids. Germline lookup yields CDR1 MNHEY and CDR2 SMNVEV (reference sequence). The CDR3 nucleotides read TGTGCCAGCAGTCCGGCGGGATGGGAGACCCAGTACTTC. Protein: CASSPAGWETQYF.

This clone was picked up one time. The chain uses TRBV30 and TRBJ2-3; unclear D gene. V lost 0 bases and J lost 5, with 9 bases in between. The CDR3 has 13 residues. Germline V gene lookup returns CDR1 GTSNPN and CDR2 SVGIG (reference sequence). CDR3 nucleotide sequence: TGTGCCTGGAGTGTAAGCGTTGGAGATACGCAGTATTTT. Protein sequence: CAWSVSVGDTQYF.

This clone was seen only once. The rearrangement joins TRBV27 to TRBJ2-7; D perhaps matches TRBD1 (5 bases). Germline CDR1 MNHEY, CDR2 SMNVEV (reference sequence). V gave up 3 bases and J gave up 3 bases, with 12 bases separating them. This CDR3 is built from 14 residues. CDR3 in DNA: TGTGCCAGCAGTTTCTTAGGGGATAACTACGAGCAGTACTTC. Translating gives CASSFLGDNYEQYF.